The clone carrying this T cell receptor (beta chain) was seen ten or more times. What it recognizes is unknown. The data belong to a study of early T cells in non-severe SARS-CoV-2 infection. Study as a whole: With bulk RNA from unsorted whole blood as input, sequencing yielded unpaired chains. Points from the study as a whole: Matching results from VDJdb favored anti-spike CD8 responses, leaving private and CD4 specificities undetected.

The CDR3 has 12 residues. Individual cDNA molecules each received unique molecular identifiers attached to them. MiXCR was run by TCRdb on the 5' RACE reads, yielding one entry per CDR3 protein. This sample carries fewer than 65,000 distinct CDR3 sequences, about 10% of them seen once, and the ten largest clones take under 6%. The sequenced material came from whole blood. This sequence was found in an adult who was a healthcare worker with PCR-confirmed SARS-CoV-2 infection or an uninfected control (not recorded which). J is TRBJ1-5 and V is TRBV21-1; the D segment call TRBD1 is taken from the table without a DNA check. TRBV21-1 is assigned pseudogene status. CDR3: CASQGADQPQHF. The CDR3 DNA is TGTGCCAGCCAGGGGGCAGATCAGCCCCAGCATTTT.